This TCR beta chain was documented in a study of T cell responses to AZD1222 COVID-19 vaccine. Study conclusions and caveats: At baseline, seropositivity was found in only a handful of AZD1222 recipients. It should be noted that donors were predominantly white British and more often female, and clonal diversity was possibly underestimated. Variant regions that are unmutated are reportedly the target of nearly half of spike-specific TCRs. Once two AZD1222 doses were given, Spike-specific TCR breadth and depth went up.

Comments on this clone: As yet, its antigen is unknown.

Sequencing was performed with immunoSEQ multiplex PCR; in TCRdb, only in-frame clones are kept and a portion is missing. Of some 150,000 clones in the sample, approximately 87% were seen once. CDR1 and CDR2 (germline): SGHRS, YFSETQ. This CDR3 contains 11 residues. V was shortened by 6 bases and J by 1 base, with 4 bases between the two germline ends. The chain has TRBV5-1 and TRBJ1-1; D gene uncertain. This specimen was peripheral blood, taken 28 days after the second AZD1222 dose. The receptor comes from an adult who received the AZD1222 COVID-19 vaccine. The chain's CDR3 is CASIGNTEAFF. The CDR3 nucleotides are TGCGCCAGCATCGGGAACACTGAAGCTTTCTTT.